The 13 T cell receptor beta chains below all came from one sample that was sequenced in a study of blood T cell repertoires in COVID-19. Data came from immunoSEQ multiplex PCR; TCRdb stores just in-frame clones and leaves some out. The profile shows roughly 150,000 clones, approximately 84% of them singletons. Material: PBMCs or T cells enriched from blood (not recorded which). Source of these receptors: a woman aged 18 to 35 who had been exposed to COVID-19.

Of note for this clone: Other DNA sequences of this sample code for an identical CDR3. V and J are TRBV28 and TRBJ1-6; D may be TRBD1 (5 bases). Looked up from germline, CDR1 is MDHEN and CDR2 is SYDVKM. The CDR3 sequence is 14 residues long. Deletions cut 8 bases from V and 2 bases from J, with 10 bases between. The CDR3 region has the DNA TGTGCCAGCTCCCGACAGCCCTATAATTCACCCCTCCACTTT. It encodes CASSRQPYNSPLHF. Using reference TRBV28 and TRBJ1-6 for the parts outside the CDR3, the full variable domain is DVKVTQSSRYLVKRTGEKVFLECVQDMDHENMFWYRQDPGLGLRLIYFSYDVKMKEKGDIPEGYSVSREKKERFSLILESASTNQTSMYLCASSRQPYNSPLHFGNGTRLTVT.

The J gene is TRBJ2-7, the V gene TRBV3-1 (or the pseudogene TRBV3-2); maybe TRBD2 (5 bases). The CDR3 is 15 residues long. V was shortened by 4 bases and J by 4 bases, with 17 bases between the two germline ends. CDR1 is LGHDT, CDR2 YNNKEL, per germline (reference sequence). This CDR3 reads CASSLATGGGYEQYF. The CDR3 DNA is TGTGCCAGCAGCCTTGCCACCGGAGGTGGGTACGAGCAGTACTTC.

The chain joins TRBV9 to TRBJ2-7, with D unresolved. V lost 0 bases to trimming and J lost 0 bases, with 7 bases between them. Per the germline V gene, CDR1 is SGDLS and CDR2 is YYNGEE. The CDR3 covers 14 residues. The CDR3 DNA follows: TGTGCCAGCAGCGTAGGACTCAGCTCCTACGAGCAGTACTTC. It specifies CASSVGLSSYEQYF.

The CDR3 spells CASSQGIEREQFF. CDR3 bases: TGCGCCAGCAGCCAAGGTATTGAGCGGGAGCAGTTCTTC. This chain connects TRBV4-1 to TRBJ2-1; possible D gene TRBD2, 5 bases. Germline values: CDR1 MGHRA, CDR2 YSYEKL. The germline V and J ends were trimmed by 1 base and 10 bases, with 11 bases remaining between them. CDR3 size: 13 residues.

This sequence joins TRBV13 and TRBJ1-1; maybe TRBD1 (5 bases). V was clipped by 0 bases and J by 11 bases, with 13 bases between them. Germline V lookup: CDR1 PRHDT, CDR2 FYEKMQ (reference sequence). The CDR3 extends over 13 amino acids. This CDR3 reads CASSLGRGGDAFF. Written as DNA, the CDR3 is TGTGCCAGCAGCTTAGGCCGGGGGGGTGATGCTTTCTTT.

The CDR3 loop is CATSDARGSGSYNEQFF. Written as DNA, the CDR3 is TGTGCCACCAGTGATGCCAGGGGGTCTGGCTCCTACAATGAGCAGTTCTTC. The chain recombines TRBV24-1 with TRBJ2-1, with 7 bases identical to TRBD1. The CDR3 is made up of 17 amino acids. From germline, CDR1 is KGHDR and CDR2 SFDVKD. The V segment lost 3 bases and the J segment 0 bases; nucleotides outside the gene matches: 7.

This sequence joins TRBV25-1 and TRBJ1-2; 8 positions agree with TRBD1. The junction had 8 bases not matched to a gene; V was cut back by 8 bases and J by 6 bases. The CDR3 contains 13 residues. Germline values: CDR1 MGHDK, CDR2 SYGVNS. This CDR3 is CASRTSGGDGYTF. CDR3 DNA: TGTGCCAGCCGCACATCAGGGGGCGATGGCTACACCTTC.

This clone was counted between two and nine times. V gene TRBV11-3 combines with J gene TRBJ2-2; 10 nucleotides align to TRBD2. Germline-derived CDR1 and CDR2 are SGHNT and YENEEA. There are 16 residues in the CDR3. Losses at the gene ends were 5 bases for V and 1 base for J; bases not matched to a gene: 4. CDR3 DNA: TGTGCCAGCAGCAAGAGGACTAGCGGGAACACCGGGGAGCTGTTTTTT. Its protein is CASSKRTSGNTGELFF. Complete variable domain (other parts from reference TRBV11-3 and TRBJ2-2): EAGVVQSPRYKIIEKKQPVAFWCNPISGHNTLYWYLQNLGQGPELLIRYENEEAVDDSQLPKDRFSAERLKGVDSTLKIQPAELGDSAVYLCASSKRTSGNTGELFFGEGSRLTVL.

The genes are TRBV18 and TRBJ1-1, with no clear D. The CDR3 totals 17 residues. Germline CDR1 KGHSH, CDR2 LQKENI. With 3 bases removed from V and 0 bases from J, the gap between germline ends came to 17 bases. In nucleotides, the CDR3 is TGTGCCAGCTCACCTAACGATGGGAGGACGGTGAACACTGAAGCTTTCTTT. It specifies CASSPNDGRTVNTEAFF. Full variable domain (rest looked up from reference TRBV18 and TRBJ1-1): NAGVMQNPRHLVRRRGQEARLRCSPMKGHSHVYWYRQLPEEGLKFMVYLQKENIIDESGMPKERFSAEFPKEGPSILRIQQVVRGDSAAYFCASSPNDGRTVNTEAFFGQGTRLTVV.

The chain joins TRBV7-2 to TRBJ1-5; D remains unclear. This CDR3 comprises 14 residues. From germline, CDR1 is SGHTA and CDR2 FQGNSA. V was pared by 3 bases and J by 0 bases, with 6 bases between. The CDR3 loop is CASSFYYSNQPQHF. CDR3 nucleotides: TGTGCCAGCAGCTTTTACTATAGCAATCAGCCCCAGCATTTT.

This clone was seen just once. The chain joins TRBV6-5 to TRBJ1-1; the match to TRBD1 covers 7 bases. This CDR3 spans 13 amino acids. Germline CDR1 is MNHEY and CDR2 is SVGAGI. The J segment lost 11 bases and the V segment lost 7 bases, leaving 13 bases of the junction unmatched. The CDR3 is CASTALTGVGAFF. The CDR3 DNA reads TGTGCCAGCACAGCCCTAACAGGGGTGGGTGCTTTCTTT.

This clone was seen only a few times. This rearrangement joins TRBV30 to TRBJ1-5; TRBD1 aligns across 7 bases. V shed 5 bases, J shed 4 bases, and the junction held 8 bases outside the gene matches. Germline V gives CDR1 GTSNPN, CDR2 SVGIG (reference sequence). This CDR3 is built from 14 residues. CDR3 nucleotides: TGTGCCTGGGACTTGGGACAGTTAAATCAGCCCCAGCATTTT. It specifies CAWDLGQLNQPQHF. Looking up the rest from reference TRBV30 and TRBJ1-5 gives the full variable domain: SQTIHQWPATLVQPVGSPLSLECTVEGTSNPNLYWYRQAAGRGLQLLFYSVGIGQISSEVPQNLSASRPQDRQFILSSKKLLLSDSGFYLCAWDLGQLNQPQHFGDGTRLSIL.

This chain joins TRBV14 and TRBJ2-5; no firm D call. This CDR3 spans 14 amino acids. The V gene lost 2 bases and the J gene lost 2 bases, with 9 bases spanning the gap. From germline, CDR1 is SGHDN and CDR2 FVKESK. Written as DNA, the CDR3 is TGTGCCAGCAGCCAATTGAGTAAACAAGAGACCCAGTACTTC. Translation: CASSQLSKQETQYF.